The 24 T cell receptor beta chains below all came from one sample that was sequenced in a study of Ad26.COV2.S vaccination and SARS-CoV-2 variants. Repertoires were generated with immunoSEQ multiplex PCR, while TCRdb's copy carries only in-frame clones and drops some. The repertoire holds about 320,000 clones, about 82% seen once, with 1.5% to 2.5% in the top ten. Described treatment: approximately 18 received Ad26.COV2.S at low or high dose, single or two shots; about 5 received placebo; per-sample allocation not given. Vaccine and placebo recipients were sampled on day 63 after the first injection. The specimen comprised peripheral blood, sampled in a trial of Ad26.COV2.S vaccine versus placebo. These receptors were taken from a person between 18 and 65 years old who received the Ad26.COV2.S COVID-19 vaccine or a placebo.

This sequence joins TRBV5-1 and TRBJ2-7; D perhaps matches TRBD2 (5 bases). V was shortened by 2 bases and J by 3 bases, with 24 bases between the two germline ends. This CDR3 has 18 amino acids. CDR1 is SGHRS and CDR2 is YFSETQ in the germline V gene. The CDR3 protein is CASSFPRDPGDSNYEQYF. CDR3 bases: TGCGCCAGCAGCTTCCCACGGGATCCCGGAGACTCCAACTACGAGCAGTACTTC.

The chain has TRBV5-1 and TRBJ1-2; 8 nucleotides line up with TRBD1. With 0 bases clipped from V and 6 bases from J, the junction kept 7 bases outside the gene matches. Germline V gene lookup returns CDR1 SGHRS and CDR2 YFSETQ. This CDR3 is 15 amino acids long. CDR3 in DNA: TGCGCCAGCAGCTTGGCTGGGCAGGGGGCTCATGGCTACACCTTC. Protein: CASSLAGQGAHGYTF.

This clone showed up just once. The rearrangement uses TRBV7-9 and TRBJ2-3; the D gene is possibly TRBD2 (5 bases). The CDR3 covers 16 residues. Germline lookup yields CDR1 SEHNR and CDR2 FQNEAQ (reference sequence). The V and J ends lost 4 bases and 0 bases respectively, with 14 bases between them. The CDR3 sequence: CASSSGLHPSTDTQYF. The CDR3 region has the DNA TGTGCCAGCAGCTCCGGACTGCACCCTAGCACAGATACGCAGTATTTT.

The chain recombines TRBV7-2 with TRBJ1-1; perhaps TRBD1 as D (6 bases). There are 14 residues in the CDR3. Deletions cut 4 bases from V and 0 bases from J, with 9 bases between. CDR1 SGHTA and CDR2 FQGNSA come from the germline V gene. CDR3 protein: CASSYDRMNTEAFF. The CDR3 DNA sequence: TGTGCCAGCAGCTACGACAGGATGAACACTGAAGCTTTCTTT.

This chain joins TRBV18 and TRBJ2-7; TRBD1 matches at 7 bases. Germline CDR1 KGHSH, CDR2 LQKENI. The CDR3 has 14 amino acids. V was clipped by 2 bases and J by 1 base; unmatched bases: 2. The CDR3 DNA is TGTGCCAGCTCACCAGAGACAGGGTCCTACGAGCAGTACTTC. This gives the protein CASSPETGSYEQYF.

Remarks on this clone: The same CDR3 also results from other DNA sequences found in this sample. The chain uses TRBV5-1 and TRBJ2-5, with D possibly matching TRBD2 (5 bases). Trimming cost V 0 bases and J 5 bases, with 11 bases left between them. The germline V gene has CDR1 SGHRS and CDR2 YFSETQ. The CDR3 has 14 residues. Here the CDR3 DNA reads TGCGCCAGCAGCTTGGGAGGGCTTGGGGAGACCCAGTACTTC. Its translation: CASSLGGLGETQYF.

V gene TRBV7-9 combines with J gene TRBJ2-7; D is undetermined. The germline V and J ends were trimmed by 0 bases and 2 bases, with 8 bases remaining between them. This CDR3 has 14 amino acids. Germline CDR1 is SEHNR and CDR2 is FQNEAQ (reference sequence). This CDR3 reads CASSLAWPPYEQYF. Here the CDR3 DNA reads TGTGCCAGCAGCTTAGCCTGGCCTCCCTACGAGCAGTACTTC.

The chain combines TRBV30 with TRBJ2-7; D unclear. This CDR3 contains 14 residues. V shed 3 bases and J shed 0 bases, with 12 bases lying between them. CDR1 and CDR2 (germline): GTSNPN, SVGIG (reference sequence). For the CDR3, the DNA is TGTGCCTGGAGGGAGACATTATTCTCCTACGAGCAGTACTTC. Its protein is CAWRETLFSYEQYF.

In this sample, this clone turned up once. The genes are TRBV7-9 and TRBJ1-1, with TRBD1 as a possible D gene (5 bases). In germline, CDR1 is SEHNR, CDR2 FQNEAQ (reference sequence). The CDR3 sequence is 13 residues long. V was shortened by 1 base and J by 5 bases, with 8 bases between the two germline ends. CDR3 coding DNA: TGTGCCAGCAGCTTAGAGGGGAGAACTGAAGCTTTCTTT. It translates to CASSLEGRTEAFF.

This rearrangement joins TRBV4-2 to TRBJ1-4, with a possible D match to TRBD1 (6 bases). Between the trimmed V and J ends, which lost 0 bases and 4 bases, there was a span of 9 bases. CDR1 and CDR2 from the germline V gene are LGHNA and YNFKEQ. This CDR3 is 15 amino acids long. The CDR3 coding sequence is TGTGCCAGCAGCCAAGATGGACAGCTTAATGAAAAACTGTTTTTT. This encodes CASSQDGQLNEKLFF.

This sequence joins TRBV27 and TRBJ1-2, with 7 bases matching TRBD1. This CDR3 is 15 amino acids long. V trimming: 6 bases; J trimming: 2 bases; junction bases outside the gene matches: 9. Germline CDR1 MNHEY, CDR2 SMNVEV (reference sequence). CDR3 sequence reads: CASRPLNRGNYGYTF. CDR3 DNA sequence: TGTGCCAGCAGACCTCTAAACAGGGGAAACTATGGCTACACCTTC.

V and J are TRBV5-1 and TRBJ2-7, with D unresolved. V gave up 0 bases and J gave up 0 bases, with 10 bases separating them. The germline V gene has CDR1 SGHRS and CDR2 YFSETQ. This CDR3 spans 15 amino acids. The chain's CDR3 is CASSLGADSSYEQYF. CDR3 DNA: TGCGCCAGCAGCTTGGGGGCAGATAGCTCCTACGAGCAGTACTTC.

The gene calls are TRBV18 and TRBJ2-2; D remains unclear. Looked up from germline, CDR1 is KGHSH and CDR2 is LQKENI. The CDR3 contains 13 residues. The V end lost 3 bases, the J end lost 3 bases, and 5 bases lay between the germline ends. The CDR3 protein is CASSPQYTGELFF. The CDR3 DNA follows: TGTGCCAGCTCACCCCAGTACACCGGGGAGCTGTTTTTT.

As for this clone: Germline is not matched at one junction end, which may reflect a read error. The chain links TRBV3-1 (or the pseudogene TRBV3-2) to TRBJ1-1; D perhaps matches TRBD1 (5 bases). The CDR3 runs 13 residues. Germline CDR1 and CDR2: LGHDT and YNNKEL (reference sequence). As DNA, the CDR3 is TGTGCCAGCAGCCGTCGGGGGAACGCTGAAGCTTTCTTT. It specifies CASSRRGNAEAFF.

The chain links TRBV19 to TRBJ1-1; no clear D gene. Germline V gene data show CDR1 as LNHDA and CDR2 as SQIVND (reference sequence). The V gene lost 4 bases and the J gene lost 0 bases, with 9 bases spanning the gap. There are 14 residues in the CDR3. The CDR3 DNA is TGTGCCAGTAGTACCGGACGGGTGAACACTGAAGCTTTCTTT. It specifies CASSTGRVNTEAFF.

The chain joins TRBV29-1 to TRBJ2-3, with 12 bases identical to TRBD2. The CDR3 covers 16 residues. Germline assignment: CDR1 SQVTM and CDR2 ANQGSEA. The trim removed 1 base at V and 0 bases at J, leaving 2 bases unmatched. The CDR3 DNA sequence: TGCAGCGTTGAAGGGACTAGCGGGGCTAGCACAGATACGCAGTATTTT. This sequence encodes CSVEGTSGASTDTQYF.

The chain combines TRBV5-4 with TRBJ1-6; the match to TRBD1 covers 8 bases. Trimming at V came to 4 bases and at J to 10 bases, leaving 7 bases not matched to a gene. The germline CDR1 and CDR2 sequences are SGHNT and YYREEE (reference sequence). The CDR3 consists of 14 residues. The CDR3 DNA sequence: TGTGCCAGCAGCGTCGGACAGGGAGGGTCACCCCTCCACTTT. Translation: CASSVGQGGSPLHF.

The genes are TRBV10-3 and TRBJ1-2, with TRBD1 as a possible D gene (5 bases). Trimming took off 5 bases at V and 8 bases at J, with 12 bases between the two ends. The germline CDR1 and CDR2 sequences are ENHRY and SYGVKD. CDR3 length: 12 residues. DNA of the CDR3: TGTGCCATCAGTCCAGGGTTGGGGGGCTACACCTTC. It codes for CAISPGLGGYTF.

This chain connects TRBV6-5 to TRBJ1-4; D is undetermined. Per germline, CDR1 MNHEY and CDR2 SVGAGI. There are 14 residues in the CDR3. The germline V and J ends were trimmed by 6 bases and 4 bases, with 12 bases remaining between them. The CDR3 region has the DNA TGTGCCAGCAGCCTCATCACGGGTAATGAAAAACTGTTTTTT. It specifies CASSLITGNEKLFF.

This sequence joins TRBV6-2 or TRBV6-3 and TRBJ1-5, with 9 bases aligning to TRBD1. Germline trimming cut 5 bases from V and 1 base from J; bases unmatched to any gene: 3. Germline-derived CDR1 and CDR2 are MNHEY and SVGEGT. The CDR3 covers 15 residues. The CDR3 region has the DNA TGTGCCAGCAGTAAAGGGACAGGGAGCAATCAGCCCCAGCATTTT. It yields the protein CASSKGTGSNQPQHF.

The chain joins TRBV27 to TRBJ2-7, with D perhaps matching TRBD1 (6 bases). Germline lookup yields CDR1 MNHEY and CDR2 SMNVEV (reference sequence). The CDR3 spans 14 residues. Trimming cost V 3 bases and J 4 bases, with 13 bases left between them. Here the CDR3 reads CASSFDRYSYEQYF. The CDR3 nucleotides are TGTGCCAGCAGTTTCGACAGGTACAGTTACGAGCAGTACTTC.

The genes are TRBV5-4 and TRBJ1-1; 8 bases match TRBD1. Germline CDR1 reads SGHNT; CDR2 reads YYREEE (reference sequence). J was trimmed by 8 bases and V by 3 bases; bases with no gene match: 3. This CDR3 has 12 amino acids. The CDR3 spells CASSSYRGEAFF. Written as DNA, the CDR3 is TGTGCCAGCAGCTCATACAGGGGGGAAGCTTTCTTT.

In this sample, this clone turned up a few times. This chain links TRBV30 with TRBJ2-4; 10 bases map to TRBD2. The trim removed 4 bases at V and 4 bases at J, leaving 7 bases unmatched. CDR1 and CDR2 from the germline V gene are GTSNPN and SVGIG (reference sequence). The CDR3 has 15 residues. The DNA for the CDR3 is TGTGCCTGGATCAGGGGTAGCGGGGGGAAAAACATTCAGTACTTC. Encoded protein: CAWIRGSGGKNIQYF.

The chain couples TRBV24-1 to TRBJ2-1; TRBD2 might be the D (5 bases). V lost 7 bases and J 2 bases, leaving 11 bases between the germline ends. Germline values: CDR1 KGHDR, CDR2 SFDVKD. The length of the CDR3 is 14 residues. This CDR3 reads CATSQSGAYNEQFF. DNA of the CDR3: TGTGCCACCAGCCAGAGCGGAGCCTACAATGAGCAGTTCTTC.